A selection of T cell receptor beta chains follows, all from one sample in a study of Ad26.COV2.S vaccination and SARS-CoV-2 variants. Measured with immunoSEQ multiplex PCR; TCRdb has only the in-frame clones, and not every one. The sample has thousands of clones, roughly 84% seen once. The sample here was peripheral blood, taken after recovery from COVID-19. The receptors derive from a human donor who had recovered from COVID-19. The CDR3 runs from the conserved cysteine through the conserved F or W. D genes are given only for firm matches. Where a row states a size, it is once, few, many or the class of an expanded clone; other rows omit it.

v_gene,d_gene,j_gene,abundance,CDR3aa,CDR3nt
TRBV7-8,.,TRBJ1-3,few,CASSYGEGENTIYF,TGTGCCAGCAGCTATGGGGAGGGGGAAAACACCATATATTTT
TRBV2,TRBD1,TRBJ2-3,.,CASSDPPGQPGRSTDTQYF,TGTGCCAGCAGTGACCCTCCGGGACAGCCTGGGAGAAGCACAGATACGCAGTATTTT
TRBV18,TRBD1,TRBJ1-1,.,CASSPGRGRNTEAFF,TGTGCCAGCTCACCGGGGAGGGGGCGGAACACTGAAGCTTTCTTT
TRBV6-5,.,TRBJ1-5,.,CASTPGDSNQPQHF,TGTGCCAGCACCCCGGGGGATAGCAATCAGCCCCAGCATTTT
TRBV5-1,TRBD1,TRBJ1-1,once,CASSFPGTGAEAFF,TGCGCCAGCAGCTTCCCTGGGACAGGTGCCGAAGCTTTCTTT
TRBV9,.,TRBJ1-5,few,CASSPTGAYQPQHF,TGTGCCAGCAGCCCCACGGGGGCCTACCAGCCCCAGCATTTT
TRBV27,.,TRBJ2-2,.,CASSLKGRTGELFF,TGTGCCAGCAGTTTAAAAGGGAGAACCGGGGAGCTGTTTTTT
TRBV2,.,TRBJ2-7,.,CASTDRQASYEQYF,TGTGCCAGCACAGATAGACAGGCCTCCTACGAGCAGTACTTC
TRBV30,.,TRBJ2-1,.,CAWTGARPNEQFF,TGTGCCTGGACAGGAGCAAGGCCCAATGAGCAGTTCTTC
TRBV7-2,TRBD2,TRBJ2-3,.,CASSLSGRAVDTQYF,TGTGCCAGCAGCTTAAGCGGGAGGGCCGTCGATACGCAGTATTTT
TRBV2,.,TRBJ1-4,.,CASSSPTEDNEKLFF,TGTGCCAGCAGTTCACCCACGGAGGATAATGAAAAACTGTTTTTT
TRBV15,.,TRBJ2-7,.,CATSRDRAPSPGGQYF,TGTGCCACCAGCAGAGACCGGGCCCCGTCTCCTGGGGGGCAGTACTTC
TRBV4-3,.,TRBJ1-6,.,CASSQDSRPGGNSPLHF,TGCGCCAGCAGCCAAGATTCCAGGCCAGGAGGTAATTCACCCCTCCACTTT
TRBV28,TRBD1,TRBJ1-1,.,CASSQSGGSRVNTEAFF,TGTGCCAGCAGCCAATCAGGGGGGAGCCGAGTCAACACTGAAGCTTTCTTT
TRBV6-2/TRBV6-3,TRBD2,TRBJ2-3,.,CASSYSRVAGGTDTQYF,TGTGCCAGCAGTTACTCGAGGGTCGCGGGAGGAACAGATACGCAGTATTTT
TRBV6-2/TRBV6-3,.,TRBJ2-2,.,CASSLTSTGELFF,TGTGCCAGCAGTTTAACATCCACCGGGGAGCTGTTTTTT
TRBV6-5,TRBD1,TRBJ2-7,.,CASSSVFGTGFEQYF,TGTGCCAGCAGTTCAGTATTCGGGACAGGGTTCGAGCAGTACTTC
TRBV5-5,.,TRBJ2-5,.,CASSGGTLQETQYF,TGTGCCAGCAGCGGAGGGACCCTTCAAGAGACCCAGTACTTC
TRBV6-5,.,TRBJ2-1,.,CASSYEASSSYNEQFF,TGTGCCAGCAGTTACGAAGCGAGTAGCTCCTACAATGAGCAGTTCTTC
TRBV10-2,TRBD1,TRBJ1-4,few,CASSGQDEKLFF,TGCGCCAGCAGCGGACAGGATGAAAAACTGTTTTTT
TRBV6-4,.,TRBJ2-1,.,CASSRDPPFF,TGTGCCAGCAGCCGGGACCCCCCCTTCTTC
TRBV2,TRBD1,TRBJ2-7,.,CAGTTGVGSYEQYF,TGTGCCGGTACGACAGGGGTCGGTTCCTACGAGCAGTACTTC
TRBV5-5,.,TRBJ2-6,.,CASSQLPSSTFSGANVLTF,TGTGCCAGCAGCCAGCTACCTAGTTCAACATTCTCTGGGGCCAACGTCCTGACTTTC
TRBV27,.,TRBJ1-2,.,CATSGGASYGYTF,TGTGCCACCTCGGGGGGGGCAAGCTATGGCTACACCTTC
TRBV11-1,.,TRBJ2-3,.,CASSDRFGKGTDTQYF,TGTGCCAGCAGCGACAGGTTTGGGAAGGGCACAGATACGCAGTATTTT
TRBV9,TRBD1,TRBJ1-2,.,CASSADRNYGYTF,TGTGCCAGCAGCGCGGACAGGAACTATGGCTACACCTTC
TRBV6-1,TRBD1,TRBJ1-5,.,CASSGLEGTGNQPQHF,TGTGCCAGCAGTGGGCTGGAGGGGACAGGCAATCAGCCCCAGCATTTT
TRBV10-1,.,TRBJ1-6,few,CASSEGSYNSPLHF,TGCGCCAGCAGTGAAGGGTCCTATAATTCACCCCTCCACTTT
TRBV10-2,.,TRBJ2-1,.,CASSIVTGYNEQFF,TGCGCCAGCAGCATTGTTACAGGTTACAATGAGCAGTTCTTC
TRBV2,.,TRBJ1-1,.,CASKPMMNTEAFF,TGTGCCAGCAAACCGATGATGAACACTGAAGCTTTCTTT